This note documents a single TCR beta chain sequence. The germline V gene has CDR1 SGHNT and CDR2 YYREEE (reference sequence). The CDR3 spans 14 residues. The V gene end was trimmed by 2 bases and the J gene end by 5 bases; junction bases not matched to a gene: 5. The sample comes from a study of blood T cell repertoires in COVID-19. On the study more broadly: Acute and convalescent COVID-19 specimens originated in the United States, Italy and Spain. PBMCs, B-cell-depleted T cells, or T cells provided the cDNA or gDNA that made up the material.

In the original workflow: Reference gene primer amplification gave estimated nucleated cell counts. Some clones are missing from TCRdb's copy, which holds only in-frame ones; the method was immunoSEQ multiplex PCR. V and J calls and clone size come straight from that table; D and trimming were deduced from the DNA. The table includes more than 100,000 clones, around 89% detected once. The sequenced material came from peripheral blood. The chain uses TRBV5-4 and TRBJ2-7, with TRBD1 matching 9 bases. This clonotype was sampled from a man aged 45-60 years with active or convalescent COVID-19. The CDR3 nucleotides read TGTGCCAGCAGCTTCGGACAGGGGAGCGACGAGCAGTACTTC. It translates to CASSFGQGSDEQYF. The whole variable domain, remainder taken from reference TRBV5-4 and TRBJ2-7, is ETGVTQSPTHLIKTRGQQVTLRCSSQSGHNTVSWYQQALGQGPQFIFQYYREEENGRGNFPPRFSGLQFPNYSSELNVNALELDDSALYLCASSFGQGSDEQYFGPGTRLTVT.